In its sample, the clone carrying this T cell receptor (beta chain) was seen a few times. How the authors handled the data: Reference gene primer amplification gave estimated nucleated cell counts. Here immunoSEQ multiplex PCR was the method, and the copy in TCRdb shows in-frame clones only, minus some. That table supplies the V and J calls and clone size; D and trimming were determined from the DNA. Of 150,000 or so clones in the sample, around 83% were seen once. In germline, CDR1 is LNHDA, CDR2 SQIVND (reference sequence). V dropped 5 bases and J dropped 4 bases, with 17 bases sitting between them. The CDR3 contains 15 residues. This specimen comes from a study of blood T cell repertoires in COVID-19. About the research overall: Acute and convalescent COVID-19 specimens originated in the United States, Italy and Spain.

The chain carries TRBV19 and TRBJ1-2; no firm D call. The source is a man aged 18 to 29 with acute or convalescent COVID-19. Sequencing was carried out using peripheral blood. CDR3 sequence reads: CASSDQGPGSYGYTF. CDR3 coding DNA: TGTGCCAGTAGTGACCAAGGACCGGGGTCCTATGGCTACACCTTC.